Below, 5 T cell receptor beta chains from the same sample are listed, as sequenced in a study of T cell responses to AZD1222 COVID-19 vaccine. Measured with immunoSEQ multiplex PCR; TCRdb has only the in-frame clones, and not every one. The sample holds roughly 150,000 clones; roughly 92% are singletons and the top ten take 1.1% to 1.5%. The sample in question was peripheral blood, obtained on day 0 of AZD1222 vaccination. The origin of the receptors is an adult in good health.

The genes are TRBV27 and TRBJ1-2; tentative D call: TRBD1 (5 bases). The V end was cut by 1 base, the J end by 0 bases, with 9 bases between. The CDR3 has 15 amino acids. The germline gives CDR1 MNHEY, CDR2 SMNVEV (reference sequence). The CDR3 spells CASSLLRGANYGYTF. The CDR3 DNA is TGTGCCAGCAGTTTATTGCGGGGGGCTAACTATGGCTACACCTTC.

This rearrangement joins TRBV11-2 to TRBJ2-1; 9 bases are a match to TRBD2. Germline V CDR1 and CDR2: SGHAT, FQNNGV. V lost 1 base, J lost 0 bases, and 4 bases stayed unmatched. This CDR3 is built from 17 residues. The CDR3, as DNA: TGTGCCAGCAGCTTAGTTAGCGGGGGAGTCTCCTACAATGAGCAGTTCTTC. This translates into CASSLVSGGVSYNEQFF.

The CDR3 is CASHTPIALQETQYF. The CDR3 nucleotides read TGTGCCAGCCATACACCAATAGCGCTTCAAGAGACCCAGTACTTC. The chain carries TRBV28 and TRBJ2-5; TRBD2 might be the D (5 bases). The germline V gene has CDR1 MDHEN and CDR2 SYDVKM. V was shortened by 8 bases and J by 2 bases, with 18 bases between the two germline ends. The CDR3 is 15 amino acids.

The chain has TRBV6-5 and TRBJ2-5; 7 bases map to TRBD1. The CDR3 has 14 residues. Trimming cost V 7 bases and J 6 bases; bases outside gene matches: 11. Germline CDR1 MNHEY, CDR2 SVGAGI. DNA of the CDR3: TGTGCCAGCAAGACCACAGGGGTGCAAAAGACCCAGTACTTC. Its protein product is CASKTTGVQKTQYF.

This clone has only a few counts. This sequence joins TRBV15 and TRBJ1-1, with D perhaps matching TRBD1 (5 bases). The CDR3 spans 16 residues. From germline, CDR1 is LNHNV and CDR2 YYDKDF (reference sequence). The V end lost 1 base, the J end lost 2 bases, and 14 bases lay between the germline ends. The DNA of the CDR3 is TGTGCCACCAGCAGAGGTGCGGAGGGGCTAAACACTGAAGCTTTCTTT. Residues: CATSRGAEGLNTEAFF.